This T cell receptor (beta chain) appears in the sequencing data of a study of CD8+CD57+ T cells in acquired aplastic anemia. Study-level background: Mean yield of DNA from sorted CD4+ and CD8+ cells was roughly 3.2 ug.

As concerns this clonotype: No antigen is known for it. The junction departs from the called germline gene at one end, perhaps through a read error.

Whole-study findings and limits: Common to patients and controls were 25 to 30 CD8+ CDR3 sequences. Patients did not significantly differ from controls in CD8+ Simpson's diversity.

Using genomic DNA as the template, TCR beta VDJ and CDR3 profiling was carried out. MiXCR, run by TCRdb on the reads, gives a single entry per CDR3 protein. The data contain hundreds of thousands of distinct CDR3 sequences, about two thirds of them singletons. This CDR3 comprises 13 residues. Looked up from germline, CDR1 is SGHVS and CDR2 is FNYEAQ. Sequencing was carried out using sorted CD4+, CD8+, or CD8+CD57+ T cells (not recorded which) from PBMCs. This TCR derives from a human donor in good health, serving as a control. The J gene is TRBJ1-2, the V gene TRBV7-6; a weak D match, TRBD1 (6 bases). The CDR3 DNA is TGTGCCGGCAGCCCACCACAGGGCCGTGGCTACACCTTC. As protein: CAGSPPQGRGYTF. Supplemented by reference TRBV7-6 and TRBJ1-2, the full variable domain reads GAGVSQSPRYKVTKRGQDVALRCDPISGHVSLYWYRQALGQGPEFLTYFNYEAQQDKSGLPNDRFSAERPEGSISTLTIQRTEQRDSAMYRCAGSPPQGRGYTFGSGTRLTVV.